The 12 T cell receptor beta chains in this list originate from one sample, sequenced in a study of T-cell memory formation after mild COVID-19. MiXCR was run by TCRdb on the 5' RACE reads, yielding one entry per CDR3 protein. The table records hundreds of thousands of distinct CDR3 sequences, around 17% of them present only once. The sequencing sample was made of PBMCs or a T cell subset sorted from them (not recorded which). These receptors originate from a man aged 18-30 years who had mild COVID-19 (a few samples of this study predate the infection). Cell type and time point are not known.

This sequence joins TRBV2 and TRBJ2-5; TRBD1 aligns across 7 bases. The CDR3 runs 14 residues. Trimming removed 4 bases from V and 3 bases from J; junction bases left unmatched: 5. Germline lookup yields CDR1 SNHLY and CDR2 FYNNEI. Here the CDR3 reads CASSGGQWEETQYF. CDR3 in DNA: TGTGCCAGCAGTGGGGGACAGTGGGAAGAGACCCAGTACTTC.

The J gene is TRBJ2-1, the V gene TRBV27; 7 positions match TRBD2. The CDR3 length is 13 residues. V trimming: 5 bases; J trimming: 8 bases; junction bases outside the gene matches: 6. Germline V lookup: CDR1 MNHEY, CDR2 SMNVEV (reference sequence). The CDR3 DNA reads as TGTGCCAGCAGTGGGACTAATTGGGATGAGCAGTTCTTC. The encoded protein is CASSGTNWDEQFF.

V is TRBV5-1 and J is TRBJ2-3; D may match TRBD1 or TRBD2 (5 bases each). Trimming took 3 bases from V and 1 from J, leaving 15 bases between them. This CDR3 has 16 amino acids. Germline CDR1 and CDR2: SGHRS and YFSETQ. CDR3 DNA: TGCGCCAGCAGCTGGGGCGGGCATAGGGGCACAGATACGCAGTATTTT. Amino acids: CASSWGGHRGTDTQYF.

A few counts support this clonotype. The chain links TRBV4-2 to TRBJ2-1, with 8 bases fitting TRBD2. The V gene end was trimmed by 3 bases and the J gene end by 4 bases; junction bases not matched to a gene: 8. Germline V gene lookup returns CDR1 LGHNA and CDR2 YNFKEQ. The CDR3 runs 16 residues. The CDR3 is CASSQGEASGYNEQFF. For the CDR3, the DNA is TGTGCCAGCAGCCAGGGGGAGGCTAGCGGGTACAATGAGCAGTTCTTC.

There are a few counts of this clonotype. The rearrangement uses TRBV5-4 and TRBJ2-2; no clear D. This CDR3 has 12 amino acids. In germline, CDR1 is SGHNT, CDR2 YYREEE (reference sequence). The V and J ends lost 4 bases and 3 bases respectively, with 4 bases between them. The CDR3 protein is CASSDYTGELFF. The CDR3 DNA follows: TGTGCCAGCAGCGACTACACCGGGGAGCTGTTTTTT.

The V gene is TRBV4-2, the J gene TRBJ2-1, with 8 bases that match TRBD2. The CDR3 runs 17 residues. The germline gives CDR1 LGHNA, CDR2 YNFKEQ. V dropped 1 base and J dropped 2; count of bases not matched to a gene: 7. CDR3 DNA: TGTGCCAGCAGCCAAGGGGGACCGGGACTAGCCTACAATGAGCAGTTCTTC. This sequence encodes CASSQGGPGLAYNEQFF.

The chain joins TRBV6-5 to TRBJ2-7; D is perhaps TRBD2 (6 bases). Trimming stripped 0 bases from V and 4 bases from J, with 7 bases between. This CDR3 is 13 amino acids long. The germline V gene encodes CDR1 MNHEY and CDR2 SVGAGI. In DNA, the CDR3 is TGTGCCAGCAGTTACTCTCGGGGGTACGAGCAGTACTTC. Residues: CASSYSRGYEQYF.

As DNA, the CDR3 is TGTGCCAGCAGATATTTTAGCGGGGGGGCGGGGAGTACGCAGTATTTT. Translated, it gives CASRYFSGGAGSTQYF. The chain combines TRBV12-3 or TRBV12-4 with TRBJ2-3; 11 bases are shared with TRBD2. The CDR3 consists of 16 residues. The V gene end was trimmed by 6 bases and the J gene end by 8 bases; junction bases not matched to a gene: 13.

In its sample, this clonotype was seen a few times. The chain employs TRBV4-1 and TRBJ1-1, with 8 bases identical to TRBD1. The CDR3 contains 16 residues. Germline assignment: CDR1 MGHRA and CDR2 YSYEKL. With 5 bases clipped from V and 1 base from J, the junction kept 9 bases outside the gene matches. In nucleotides, the CDR3 is TGCGCCAGCAGCTACGGTACGGGACAGGAGAACACTGAAGCTTTCTTT. Its protein is CASSYGTGQENTEAFF.

This clonotype has a handful of counts. The J gene is TRBJ1-2, the V gene TRBV4-2, with a tentative D call TRBD1 (5 bases). Trimming left V 4 bases short and J 8 bases short, with 20 bases between. Looked up from germline, CDR1 is LGHNA and CDR2 is YNFKEQ. The CDR3 is 15 residues long. The CDR3 DNA follows: TGTGCCAGCAGCCGGCCAACGGAGTGGGGCGCAGGCTACACCTTC. Encoded protein: CASSRPTEWGAGYTF.

The CDR3 reads CASRRGLVDTQYF. The CDR3 coding sequence is TGTGCCAGCAGACGGGGACTAGTTGATACGCAGTATTTT. The chain is built from TRBV6-5 and TRBJ2-3, with TRBD2 matching 8 bases. V gave up 6 bases and J gave up 6 bases; unmatched junction bases: 5. The V gene's germline CDR1 is MNHEY and CDR2 SVGAGI. CDR3 length equals 13 residues.

The genes are TRBV9 and TRBJ1-4; D gene ambiguous. CDR3 size: 14 residues. Germline CDR1 SGDLS, CDR2 YYNGEE. Trimming removed 0 bases from V and 3 bases from J, with 6 bases in between. The CDR3 nucleotides are TGTGCCAGCAGCGTAGGGGAGGCTAATGAAAAACTGTTTTTT. It translates to CASSVGEANEKLFF.